The 6 T cell receptor beta chains below come from one sample, sequenced in a study of blood T cell repertoires in COVID-19. Sequenced by immunoSEQ multiplex PCR; TCRdb stores in-frame clones only, minus some. The table records a few hundred thousand clones, 88% of them present only once. Material for sequencing was PBMCs or T cells enriched from blood (not recorded which). The receptors originated from a woman aged 40 to 50 with acute COVID-19.

The V and J genes are TRBV9 and TRBJ2-3; 9 bases map to TRBD2. CDR1 is SGDLS and CDR2 is YYNGEE in the germline V gene. V lost 0 bases to trimming and J lost 6 bases; unmatched junction nucleotides: 8. The CDR3 loop spans 16 amino acids. The DNA for the CDR3 is TGTGCCAGCAGCGTAGGAGGTAGCGGGAGTACGGATACGCAGTATTTT. This encodes CASSVGGSGSTDTQYF.

The chain recombines TRBV13 with TRBJ2-5, with TRBD2 matching 13 bases. J gave up 5 bases and V 5 bases, and 8 bases lay outside the gene matches. Germline values: CDR1 PRHDT, CDR2 FYEKMQ (reference sequence). The CDR3 sequence is 16 residues long. The CDR3 nucleotides are TGTGCCAGCAGCCCCACTAGCGGGAGGGCCACTGAGACCCAGTACTTC. It yields the protein CASSPTSGRATETQYF.

This clone was detected only once. The chain has TRBV3-1 (or the pseudogene TRBV3-2) and TRBJ1-5; D not resolved. Germline V gene data show CDR1 as LGHDT and CDR2 as YNNKEL (reference sequence). V lost 0 bases, J lost 9 bases, and 15 bases lay in between. The CDR3 is made up of 15 amino acids. The CDR3 region is CASSQDPGEGRPQHF. The CDR3 bases are TGTGCCAGCAGCCAAGATCCCGGGGAAGGGAGGCCCCAGCATTTT.

The chain links TRBV7-9 to TRBJ2-2, with 11 bases matching TRBD2. J was trimmed by 6 bases and V by 11 bases; bases with no gene match: 17. Per germline, CDR1 SEHNR and CDR2 FQNEAQ (reference sequence). This CDR3 comprises 17 residues. The CDR3 spells CALSVGTSGRKAGELFF. CDR3 nucleotide sequence: TGTGCCCTGTCTGTAGGGACTAGCGGACGAAAAGCCGGGGAGCTGTTTTTT.

Only one count was recorded for this clone. The rearrangement links TRBV11-2 to TRBJ2-1; the match to TRBD2 covers 10 bases. This CDR3 contains 16 residues. Looked up from germline, CDR1 is SGHAT and CDR2 is FQNNGV. V dropped 5 bases and J dropped 4; count of bases not matched to a gene: 8. CDR3 DNA: TGTGCCAGCAGCAGCCTAGCGGGAGCTCGGTACAATGAGCAGTTCTTC. Its protein is CASSSLAGARYNEQFF.

The chain employs TRBV28 and TRBJ2-7; no clear D gene. The CDR3 length is 12 residues. Trimming cost V 6 bases and J 4 bases, with 10 bases left between them. In germline, CDR1 is MDHEN, CDR2 SYDVKM. CDR3 DNA sequence: TGTGCCAGCAGCTCTCCCGGGTACGAGCAGTACTTC. Its protein product is CASSSPGYEQYF.